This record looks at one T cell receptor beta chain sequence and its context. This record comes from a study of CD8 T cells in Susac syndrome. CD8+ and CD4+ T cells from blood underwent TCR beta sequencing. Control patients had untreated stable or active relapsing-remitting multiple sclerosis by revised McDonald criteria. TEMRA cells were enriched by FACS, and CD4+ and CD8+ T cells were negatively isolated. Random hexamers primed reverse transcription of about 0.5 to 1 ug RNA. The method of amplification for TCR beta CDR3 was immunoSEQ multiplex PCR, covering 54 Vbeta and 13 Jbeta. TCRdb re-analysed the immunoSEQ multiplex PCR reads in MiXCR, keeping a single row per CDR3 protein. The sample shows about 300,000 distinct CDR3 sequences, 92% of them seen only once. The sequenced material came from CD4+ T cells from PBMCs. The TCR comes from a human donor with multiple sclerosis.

CDR3 in amino acids: CASSPQLGSLGDTQYF. The CDR3 DNA is TGTGCCAGCAGCCCCCAACTAGGCTCCCTCGGGGATACGCAGTATTTT. The chain has TRBV4-2 and TRBJ2-3; weak D call: TRBD2 (5 bases). The germline V and J ends were trimmed by 4 bases and 6 bases, with 20 bases remaining between them. The CDR3 loop spans 16 amino acids. Germline lookup yields CDR1 LGHNA and CDR2 YNFKEQ.